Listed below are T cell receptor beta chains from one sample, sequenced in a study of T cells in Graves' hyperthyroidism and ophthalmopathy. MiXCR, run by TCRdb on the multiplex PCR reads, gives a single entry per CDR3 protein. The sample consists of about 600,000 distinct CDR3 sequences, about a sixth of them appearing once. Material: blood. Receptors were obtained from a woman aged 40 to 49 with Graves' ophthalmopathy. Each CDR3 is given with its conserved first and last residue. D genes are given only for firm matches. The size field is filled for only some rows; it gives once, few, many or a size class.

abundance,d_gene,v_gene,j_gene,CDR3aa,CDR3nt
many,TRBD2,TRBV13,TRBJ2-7,CASSWSGTSSFEQYF,TGTGCCAGCAGCTGGTCCGGGACTAGCTCTTTCGAGCAGTACTTC
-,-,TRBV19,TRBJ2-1,CASSTRVGGYNEQFF,TGTGCCAGTAGTACGCGGGTAGGCGGATACAATGAGCAGTTCTTC
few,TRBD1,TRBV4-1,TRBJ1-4,CASSQAGTGVLLFF,TGCGCCAGCAGCCAAGCCGGGACAGGGGTCTTACTGTTTTTT
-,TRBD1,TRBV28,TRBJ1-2,CASSPTGGPDYGYTF,TGTGCCAGCAGCCCGACAGGGGGCCCGGACTATGGCTACACCTTC
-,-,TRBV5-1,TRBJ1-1,CASSPGSGGYTEAFF,TGCGCCAGCAGCCCTGGGTCCGGGGGTTACACTGAAGCTTTCTTT
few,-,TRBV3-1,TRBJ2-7,CASSQAPSRTYEQYF,TGTGCCAGCAGCCAAGCTCCCTCCCGTACCTACGAGCAGTACTTC
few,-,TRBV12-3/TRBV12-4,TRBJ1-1,CASTFGGLNTEAFF,TGTGCCAGCACCTTCGGGGGGCTGAACACTGAAGCTTTCTTT
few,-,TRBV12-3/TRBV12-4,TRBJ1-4,CASSLAADSSQEKLFF,TGTGCCAGCAGTTTAGCCGCGGACAGTTCTCAGGAAAAACTGTTTTTT
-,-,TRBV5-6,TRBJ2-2,CASSLVHRGELFF,TGTGCCAGCAGCTTGGTCCATCGCGGGGAGCTGTTTTTT
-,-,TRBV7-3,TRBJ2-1,CASSLGPGQPGTRGFNEQFF,TGTGCCAGCAGCTTAGGGCCGGGACAGCCCGGGACTAGAGGGTTCAATGAGCAGTTCTTC
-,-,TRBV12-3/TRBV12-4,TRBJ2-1,CASSLAGRFHEQFF,TGTGCCAGCAGTTTAGCGGGCCGATTCCATGAGCAGTTCTTC
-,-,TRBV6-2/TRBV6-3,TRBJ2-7,CASRIDGYERYF,TGTGCCAGCAGGATCGACGGATACGAGCGGTACTTC
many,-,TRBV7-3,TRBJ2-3,CASSLGGGDADTQYF,TGTGCCAGCAGCTTGGGGGGTGGGGATGCAGATACGCAGTATTTT
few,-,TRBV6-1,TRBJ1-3,CASRKDGAGNTIYF,TGTGCCAGCAGGAAGGACGGAGCTGGAAACACCATATATTTT
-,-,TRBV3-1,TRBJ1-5,CASSLGHLRVNQPQHF,TGTGCCAGCAGCCTTGGACACTTGCGAGTTAATCAGCCCCAGCATTTT
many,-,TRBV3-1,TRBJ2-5,CASSQVKETQYF,TGTGCCAGCAGCCAAGTAAAAGAGACCCAGTACTTC
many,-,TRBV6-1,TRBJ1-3,CASLKHPGPGNTIYF,TGTGCCAGCCTTAAACACCCAGGTCCTGGAAACACCATATATTTT